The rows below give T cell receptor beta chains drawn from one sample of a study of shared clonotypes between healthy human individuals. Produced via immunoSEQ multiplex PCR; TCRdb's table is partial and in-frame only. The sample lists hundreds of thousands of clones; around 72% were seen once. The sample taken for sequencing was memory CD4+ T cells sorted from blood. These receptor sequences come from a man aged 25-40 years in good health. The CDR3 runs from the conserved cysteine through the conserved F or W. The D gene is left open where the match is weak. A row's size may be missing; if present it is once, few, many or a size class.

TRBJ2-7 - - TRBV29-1 CSARTEAYEQYF TGCAGCGCCAGGACCGAAGCCTACGAGCAGTACTTC
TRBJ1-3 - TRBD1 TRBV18 CASSPGTDSGNTIYF TGTGCCAGCTCACCAGGGACAGACTCTGGAAACACCATATATTTT
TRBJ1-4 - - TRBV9 CASTPGPGGNEKLFF TGTGCCAGCACCCCGGGGCCGGGGGGAAATGAAAAACTGTTTTTT
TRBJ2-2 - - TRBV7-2 CASSHNGNTGELFF TGTGCCAGCAGCCATAACGGGAACACCGGGGAGCTGTTTTTT
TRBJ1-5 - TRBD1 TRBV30 CACGPGQKGPQHF TGTGCCTGTGGGCCGGGACAGAAGGGCCCCCAGCATTTT
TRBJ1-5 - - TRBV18 CASSPASNQPQHF TGTGCCAGCTCACCGGCAAGCAATCAGCCCCAGCATTTT
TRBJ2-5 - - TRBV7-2 CASSLEVGAQYF TGTGCCAGCAGCTTAGAGGTGGGGGCCCAGTACTTC
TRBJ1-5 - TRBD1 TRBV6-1 CASTTSGTVNQPQHF TGTGCCAGCACCACTTCCGGGACAGTCAATCAGCCCCAGCATTTT
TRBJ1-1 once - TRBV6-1 CASSDYRVRAEAFF TGTGCCAGCAGCGACTACAGGGTGAGGGCTGAAGCTTTCTTT
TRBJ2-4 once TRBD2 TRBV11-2 CASAKISGRLAKNIQYF TGTGCCAGCGCCAAAATAAGCGGGAGGCTCGCCAAAAACATTCAGTACTTC
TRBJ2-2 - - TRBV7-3 CASSLGRDAGELFF TGTGCCAGCAGCTTAGGGCGGGATGCCGGGGAGCTGTTTTTT
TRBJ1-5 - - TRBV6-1 CASSEAGGSNQPQHF TGTGCCAGCAGTGAAGCCGGGGGTAGCAATCAGCCCCAGCATTTT
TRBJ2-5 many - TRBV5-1 CASSLAGGETQYF TGCGCCAGCTCCCTCGCGGGTGGGGAGACCCAGTACTTC
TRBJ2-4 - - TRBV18 CASSPFAAGENIQYF TGTGCCAGCTCACCATTTGCGGCAGGGGAAAACATTCAGTACTTC
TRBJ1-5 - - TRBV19 CASSMVDRSNQPQHF TGTGCCAGTAGTATGGTGGATAGGAGCAATCAGCCCCAGCATTTT
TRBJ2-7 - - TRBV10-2 CASSAWPGVNEQYF TGCGCCAGCAGCGCCTGGCCGGGGGTTAACGAGCAGTACTTC
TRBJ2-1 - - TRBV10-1 CASSRELNEQFF TGCGCCAGCAGCCGGGAGCTTAATGAGCAGTTCTTC
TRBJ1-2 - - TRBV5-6 CASSFGGLGGYTF TGTGCCAGCAGCTTTGGGGGCCTAGGGGGCTACACCTTC
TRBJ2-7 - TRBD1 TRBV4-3 CASIPTGAHEQYF TGCGCCAGCATCCCGACAGGGGCCCACGAGCAGTACTTC
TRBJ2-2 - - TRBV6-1 CASNLRRTEAGKLFF TGTGCCAGCAACCTCCGCCGGACAGAGGCGGGGAAGCTGTTTTTT
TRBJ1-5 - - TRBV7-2 CASSLALRNGNQPQHF TGTGCCAGCAGCTTAGCGCTAAGAAACGGGAATCAGCCCCAGCATTTT
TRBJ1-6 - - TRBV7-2 CASSLVLRSPLHF TGTGCCAGCAGCTTAGTCCTTCGTTCACCCCTCCACTTT
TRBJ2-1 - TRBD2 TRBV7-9 CASSLESGTNEQFF TGTGCCAGCAGCTTAGAAAGCGGGACCAATGAGCAGTTCTTC
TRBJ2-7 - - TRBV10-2 CASSETKYEQYF TGCGCCAGCAGTGAGACTAAGTACGAGCAGTACTTC
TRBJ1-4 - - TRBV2 CASAQFGHEKLFF TGTGCCAGCGCACAGTTTGGGCATGAAAAACTGTTTTTT
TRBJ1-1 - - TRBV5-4 CASSPRPSPNTEAFF TGTGCCAGCAGCCCGCGGCCGTCCCCGAACACTGAAGCTTTCTTT
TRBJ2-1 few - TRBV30 CAWCPASPYNEQFF TGTGCCTGGTGCCCCGCGAGCCCCTACAATGAGCAGTTCTTC
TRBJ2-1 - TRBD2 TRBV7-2 CASSFVSAGAEQFF TGTGCCAGCAGCTTCGTTTCTGCGGGAGCTGAGCAGTTCTTC
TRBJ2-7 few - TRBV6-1 CASSNGLTYEQYF TGTGCCAGCAGTAATGGTCTAACCTACGAGCAGTACTTC
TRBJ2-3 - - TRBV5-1 CASSLRPSDTQYF TGCGCCAGCAGCTTGAGGCCTTCCGATACGCAGTATTTT
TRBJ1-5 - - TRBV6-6 CASSPQIQINQPQHF TGTGCCAGCAGTCCACAGATTCAGATCAATCAGCCCCAGCATTTT
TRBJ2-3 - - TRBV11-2 CASSLSGLGGVTDTQYF TGTGCCAGCAGCCTCTCTGGACTGGGTGGTGTTACAGATACGCAGTATTTT
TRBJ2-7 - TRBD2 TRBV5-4 CASSHRTSGNYEQYF TGTGCCAGCAGCCACAGGACTAGCGGAAATTACGAGCAGTACTTC
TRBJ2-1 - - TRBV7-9 CASSFFSLSSYNEQFF TGTGCCAGCAGCTTTTTTAGCCTTAGCTCCTACAATGAGCAGTTCTTC
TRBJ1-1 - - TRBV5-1 CASSLGAENTEAFF TGCGCCAGCAGCTTGGGGGCGGAAAACACTGAAGCTTTCTTT
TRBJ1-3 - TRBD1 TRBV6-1 CASSAQGATSGNTIYF TGTGCCAGCAGTGCACAGGGGGCGACCTCTGGAAACACCATATATTTT
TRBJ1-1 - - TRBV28 CASRPFFGGTEAFF TGTGCCAGCCGCCCGTTTTTCGGCGGCACTGAAGCTTTCTTT
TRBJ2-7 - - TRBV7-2 CASSQGTEQYF TGTGCCAGCAGCCAGGGGACGGAGCAGTACTTC
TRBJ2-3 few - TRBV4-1 CASSPDREGTDTQYF TGCGCCAGCAGCCCAGACAGGGAGGGGACAGATACGCAGTATTTT
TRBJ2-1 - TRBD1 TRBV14 CASSHKWTGDNEQFF TGTGCCAGCAGCCATAAATGGACAGGCGACAATGAGCAGTTCTTC
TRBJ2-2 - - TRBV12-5 CASGWGEPGELFF TGTGCTAGTGGTTGGGGAGAGCCCGGGGAGCTGTTTTTT
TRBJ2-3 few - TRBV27 CASTAGRPSSTDTQYF TGTGCCAGCACGGCAGGCAGGCCGTCGAGCACAGATACGCAGTATTTT
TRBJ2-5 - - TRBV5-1 CASSPLVIGETQYF TGCGCCAGCAGCCCTCTAGTAATAGGAGAGACCCAGTACTTC
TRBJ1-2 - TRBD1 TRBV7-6 CASSLITGDGYTF TGTGCCAGCAGCTTAATAACAGGGGACGGCTACACCTTC
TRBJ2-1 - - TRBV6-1 CASSEAAESYNEQFF TGTGCCAGCAGTGAAGCTGCGGAGTCCTACAATGAGCAGTTCTTC
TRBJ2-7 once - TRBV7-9 CASSGDSRDEQYF TGTGCCAGCAGCGGGGACTCCCGGGACGAGCAGTACTTC
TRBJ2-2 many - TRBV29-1 CSVEMADPNTGELFF TGCAGCGTTGAAATGGCAGACCCTAACACCGGGGAGCTGTTTTTT
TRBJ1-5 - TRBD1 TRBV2 CASSPRGRTTLNSNQPQHF TGTGCCAGCAGTCCCAGGGGGCGTACGACCCTCAATAGCAATCAGCCCCAGCATTTT